Below are 26 T cell receptor beta chains sequenced from a single sample in a study of beta chain features in type 1 diabetes. Expressed TCRB transcripts got sequenced, as all isolated RNA was reverse transcribed. Assay: immunoSEQ multiplex PCR; the TCRdb copy retains only in-frame clones and omits some. The sample consists of roughly 610,000 clones, 15% to 19% of them appearing once. The sample taken for sequencing was naive CD4+ T cells from blood. The source of these receptors is a man aged 18-30 years in good health.

This rearrangement joins TRBV14 to TRBJ2-1; either TRBD1 or TRBD2 may supply D (5 bases each). This CDR3 contains 13 residues. Germline CDR1 is SGHDN and CDR2 is FVKESK. The ends were cut back, 4 bases at V and 12 bases at J, with 16 bases in the middle. The CDR3 DNA sequence: TGTGCCAGCAGCCCACGAGGGGAGTCGGGGCAGTTCTTC. It specifies CASSPRGESGQFF.

A few counts support this clone. The chain is built from TRBV6-1 and TRBJ1-1, with D hard to call. Trimming left V 1 base short and J 5 bases short, with 5 bases between. From germline, CDR1 is MNHNS and CDR2 SASEGT. The CDR3 is 12 amino acids. CDR3 in amino acids: CASSEVGTEAFF. The CDR3 DNA follows: TGTGCCAGCAGTGAAGTGGGAACTGAAGCTTTCTTT.

A remark on this clone: Other DNA sequences in this sample translate to the same CDR3. The chain employs TRBV7-3 and TRBJ2-6, with unresolved D. CDR1 and CDR2 (germline): SGHTA, FQGTGA. V was cut by 2 bases and J by 1 base, with 6 bases left in between. The CDR3 contains 15 residues. The CDR3 region has the DNA TGTGCCAGCAGCTTACTGGTTTCTGGGGCCAACGTCCTGACTTTC. It translates to CASSLLVSGANVLTF.

The table lists this clone with a few counts. J is TRBJ2-1 and V is TRBV7-9; no firm D call. Trimming left V 1 base short and J 2 bases short, with 6 bases between. The germline gives CDR1 SEHNR, CDR2 FQNEAQ (reference sequence). This CDR3 comprises 14 residues. CDR3 in amino acids: CASSLGSTYNEQFF. Here the CDR3 DNA reads TGTGCCAGCAGCTTAGGTTCAACCTACAATGAGCAGTTCTTC.

This chain connects TRBV7-9 to TRBJ1-5, with D perhaps TRBD1 (6 bases). V gave up 3 bases and J gave up 2 bases, with 11 bases separating them. CDR3 size: 15 residues. The germline gives CDR1 SEHNR, CDR2 FQNEAQ (reference sequence). This CDR3 reads CASSFTPGGNQPQHF. The CDR3 nucleotides are TGTGCCAGCAGCTTTACCCCAGGGGGCAATCAGCCCCAGCATTTT. The variable domain in full, completed from reference TRBV7-9 and TRBJ1-5, reads DTGVSQNPRHKITKRGQNVTFRCDPISEHNRLYWYRQTLGQGPEFLTYFQNEAQLEKSRLLSDRFSAERPKGSFSTLEIQRTEQGDSAMYLCASSFTPGGNQPQHFGDGTRLSIL.

This clone was seen a handful of times. The CDR3 coding sequence is TGTGCCAGCAGCTTAACGAGGCAGGGGAACACTGAAGCTTTCTTT. This sequence encodes CASSLTRQGNTEAFF. The chain employs TRBV7-3 and TRBJ1-1; D may be TRBD1 (5 bases). The germline CDR1 and CDR2 sequences are SGHTA and FQGTGA. The germline V and J ends were trimmed by 0 bases and 1 base, with 9 bases remaining between them. The CDR3 contains 15 residues. The whole variable domain, filled in from reference TRBV7-3 and TRBJ1-1, reads GAGVSQTPSNKVTEKGKYVELRCDPISGHTALYWYRQSLGQGPEFLIYFQGTGAADDSGLPNDRFFAVRPEGSVSTLKIQRTERGDSAVYLCASSLTRQGNTEAFFGQGTRLTVV.

The V and J genes are TRBV7-2 and TRBJ2-5, with unresolved D. The CDR3 sequence is 12 residues long. Germline assignment: CDR1 SGHTA and CDR2 FQGNSA. V gave up 4 bases and J gave up 5 bases, with 8 bases separating them. The CDR3 protein is CASSSQRETQYF. In DNA form, the CDR3 reads TGTGCCAGCAGCTCACAGAGGGAGACCCAGTACTTC.

The chain recombines TRBV5-6 with TRBJ1-6; the D is unclear. Germline V CDR1 and CDR2: SGHDT, YYEEEE. The CDR3 runs 12 residues. V gave up 2 bases and J gave up 8 bases, with 5 bases separating them. CDR3 sequence (DNA): TGTGCCAGCAGCTTCCCTTATTCACCCCTCCACTTT. Its translation: CASSFPYSPLHF.

A word on this clone: Other nucleotide sequences in the sample specify the same CDR3. V usage is TRBV19 and J usage is TRBJ2-7; D gene unclear. Looked up from germline, CDR1 is LNHDA and CDR2 is SQIVND (reference sequence). V was pared by 3 bases and J by 6 bases, with 9 bases between. CDR3 length: 12 amino acids. CDR3 loop: CASSISRGEQYF. The CDR3 DNA reads as TGTGCCAGTAGTATCTCCCGTGGCGAGCAGTACTTC.

This CDR3 is CASSQGPRQAKRDTQYF. CDR3 nucleotides: TGTGCCAGCAGCCAGGGGCCCAGACAAGCAAAAAGGGATACGCAGTATTTT. The genes are TRBV28 and TRBJ2-3, with D possibly being TRBD1 (6 bases). Trimming left V 6 bases short and J 6 bases short, with 25 bases between. Germline CDR1 and CDR2: MDHEN and SYDVKM. This CDR3 spans 17 amino acids.

The rearrangement joins TRBV10-3 to TRBJ2-7; TRBD2 agrees at 12 bases. J lost 5 bases, V lost 4 bases, and 3 bases had no gene match. Per the germline V gene, CDR1 is ENHRY and CDR2 is SYGVKD. The CDR3 totals 14 residues. The CDR3 sequence is CAISVGLAGNEQYF. Written as DNA, the CDR3 is TGTGCCATCAGTGTGGGACTAGCGGGCAACGAGCAGTACTTC.

The chain uses TRBV29-1 and TRBJ2-3, with 10 nucleotides matching TRBD2. CDR1 SQVTM and CDR2 ANQGSEA come from the germline V gene. Trimming took 5 bases from V and 1 from J; bases not matched to a gene: 9. This CDR3 is built from 16 residues. In DNA form, the CDR3 reads TGCAGCGTTAACACCTTACTAGCGGGACGCACAGATACGCAGTATTTT. It yields the protein CSVNTLLAGRTDTQYF.

This clone was observed a few times. V gene TRBV25-1 combines with J gene TRBJ2-7, with 9 bases aligning to TRBD2. The V gene's germline CDR1 is MGHDK and CDR2 SYGVNS. The CDR3 covers 15 residues. V trimming: 3 bases; J trimming: 0 bases; junction bases outside the gene matches: 3. CDR3 region: CASSERLAASYEQYF. The CDR3 DNA follows: TGTGCCAGCAGTGAGAGACTAGCGGCCTCCTACGAGCAGTACTTC.

In its sample, this clone was seen a few times. The genes are TRBV5-1 and TRBJ2-1, with D unresolved. V gave up 1 base and J gave up 8 bases, with 13 bases separating them. The CDR3 sequence is 14 residues long. Per the germline V gene, CDR1 is SGHRS and CDR2 is YFSETQ. The CDR3 DNA sequence: TGCGCCAGCAGCTTGTCTCGGTTTCTCGATGAGCAGTTCTTC. Amino acids: CASSLSRFLDEQFF.

This clone was counted a few times. The chain links TRBV6-1 to TRBJ1-2; 7 bases are shared with TRBD1. Per germline, CDR1 MNHNS and CDR2 SASEGT. The V segment lost 4 bases and the J segment 7 bases; nucleotides outside the gene matches: 9. CDR3 length: 14 amino acids. This chain's CDR3 is CASSGQGGRRGYTF. DNA of the CDR3: TGTGCCAGCAGTGGACAGGGAGGACGTCGTGGCTACACCTTC.

This clone was seen a few times. The chain couples TRBV9 to TRBJ2-1; the D is unclear. From germline, CDR1 is SGDLS and CDR2 YYNGEE. CDR3 size: 16 residues. V was shortened by 4 bases and J by 3 bases, with 17 bases between the two germline ends. Here the CDR3 reads CASSSRRDLGYNEQFF. The CDR3 DNA sequence: TGTGCCAGCAGCTCAAGAAGGGATCTCGGCTACAATGAGCAGTTCTTC.

This sequence joins TRBV19 and TRBJ1-5; D is unresolved. Germline-derived CDR1 and CDR2 are LNHDA and SQIVND (reference sequence). This CDR3 region has 14 residues. The V end lost 5 bases, the J end lost 5 bases, and 13 bases lay between the germline ends. CDR3 sequence (DNA): TGTGCCAGTAGTCCCCGGGATTTTTATCAGCCCCAGCATTTT. Translating it yields CASSPRDFYQPQHF.

There are a few counts of this clone. This chain links TRBV29-1 with TRBJ1-1; 8 nucleotides line up with TRBD1. CDR3 length: 13 residues. Germline V gives CDR1 SQVTM, CDR2 ANQGSEA. V shed 2 bases, J shed 4 bases, and the junction held 3 bases outside the gene matches. CDR3 sequence: CSVEQGATTEAFF. The CDR3 DNA follows: TGCAGCGTTGAACAGGGGGCGACCACTGAAGCTTTCTTT.

This clone was picked up one time. The same CDR3 is also encoded by other DNA sequences in this sample. The V call is TRBV9, the J call TRBJ2-1; D perhaps matches TRBD2 (7 bases). The CDR3 is 16 residues long. Trimming removed 8 bases from V and 3 bases from J, with 21 bases in between. CDR1 is SGDLS and CDR2 is YYNGEE in the germline V gene. This CDR3 reads CASSLQGAGIYNEQFF. The CDR3 nucleotides are TGTGCCAGTAGCTTACAGGGAGCGGGAATCTACAATGAGCAGTTCTTC.

The chain recombines TRBV9 with TRBJ2-1, with a weak D call TRBD1 (5 bases). V was shortened by 6 bases and J by 6 bases, with 13 bases between the two germline ends. The CDR3 is 13 residues long. The germline gives CDR1 SGDLS, CDR2 YYNGEE. DNA of the CDR3: TGTGCCAGCACCAGGGCCGCCAGCAATGAGCAGTTCTTC. Its protein product is CASTRAASNEQFF. The complete variable domain, with remaining parts taken from reference TRBV9 and TRBJ2-1, reads DSGVTQTPKHLITATGQRVTLRCSPRSGDLSVYWYQQSLDQGLQFLIQYYNGEERAKGNILERFSAQQFPDLHSELNLSSLELGDSALYFCASTRAASNEQFFGPGTRLTVL.

This clone occurred a few times. This rearrangement joins TRBV18 to TRBJ1-6; TRBD1 matches at 7 bases. With V trimmed by 2 bases and J by 10 bases, 5 bases remained unmatched. The CDR3 is 14 amino acids. CDR1 KGHSH and CDR2 LQKENI come from the germline V gene. The CDR3 is CASSPSEGASPLHF. The CDR3 DNA follows: TGTGCCAGCTCACCAAGTGAGGGGGCCTCACCCCTCCACTTT.

This clone was seen only a few times. This sequence joins TRBV7-8 and TRBJ2-2; TRBD2 matches at 11 bases. There are 17 residues in the CDR3. CDR1 SGHVS and CDR2 FQNEAQ come from the germline V gene. V was clipped by 6 bases and J by 1 base; unmatched bases: 7. The CDR3 spells CASRGTSGSMNTGELFF. The CDR3 DNA is TGTGCCAGCAGGGGGACTAGCGGATCTATGAACACCGGGGAGCTGTTTTTT.

In this sample, this clone turned up a few times. The genes are TRBV28 and TRBJ2-7; 7 nucleotides align to TRBD1. Germline assignment: CDR1 MDHEN and CDR2 SYDVKM. The CDR3 has 12 amino acids. The J segment lost 5 bases and the V segment lost 8 bases, leaving 6 bases of the junction unmatched. The CDR3 here is CASSPTGNEQYF. The CDR3 DNA is TGTGCCAGCTCCCCGACAGGGAACGAGCAGTACTTC. The full variable domain, in which reference TRBV28 and TRBJ2-7 provide the parts outside the CDR3, is DVKVTQSSRYLVKRTGEKVFLECVQDMDHENMFWYRQDPGLGLRLIYFSYDVKMKEKGDIPEGYSVSREKKERFSLILESASTNQTSMYLCASSPTGNEQYFGPGTRLTVT.

This clone was observed a single time. The rearrangement links TRBV9 to TRBJ2-7, with D perhaps matching TRBD1 (5 bases). The germline CDR1 and CDR2 sequences are SGDLS and YYNGEE. The CDR3 is made up of 15 amino acids. The V end lost 4 bases, the J end lost 0 bases, and 14 bases lay between the germline ends. This CDR3 reads CASSKGFHSSYEQYF. DNA of the CDR3: TGTGCCAGCAGCAAGGGGTTTCACAGCTCCTACGAGCAGTACTTC.

The rearrangement joins TRBV10-3 to TRBJ2-2; tentatively, D is TRBD1 (6 bases). The CDR3 consists of 12 residues. Germline V gives CDR1 ENHRY, CDR2 SYGVKD. V gave up 10 bases and J gave up 10 bases, with 16 bases separating them. Here the CDR3 reads CASSPRGEELFF. The CDR3 nucleotides are TGTGCCAGCAGCCCCAGGGGCGAGGAGCTGTTTTTT.

The chain links TRBV18 to TRBJ2-7; TRBD1 matches at 9 bases. V shed 2 bases and J 5 bases; nucleotides not matched to a gene: 4. The CDR3 covers 14 residues. Germline V lookup: CDR1 KGHSH, CDR2 LQKENI. CDR3 in amino acids: CASSPETGGDEQYF. CDR3 coding DNA: TGTGCCAGCTCACCAGAGACAGGGGGAGACGAGCAGTACTTC.